This TCR beta chain originates from a study of cytomegalovirus exposure and HLA in healthy donors. Findings of the study overall: Specificity of three CMV-associated chains for CMV antigens was verified in vitro.

Germline V gene data show CDR1 as SGHNT and CDR2 as YYREEE (reference sequence). CDR3 length: 14 amino acids. About this clone: Its antigen is currently unknown. At one end, the junction sequence differs from germline, possibly due to a read error. This specimen includes other DNA sequences encoding the same CDR3.

It was with 60 Vbeta and 13 Jbeta primers that the PCR ran. TCRdb's copy holds only in-frame clones and misses some; the assay was immunoSEQ multiplex PCR. Of 100,000 or so clones in the sample, around 75% are singletons; the top ten hold roughly 15%. The sequence was obtained from a male donor in good health and CMV-seropositive. The gene calls are TRBV5-4 and TRBJ2-7; D is possibly TRBD2 (5 bases). The sample taken for sequencing was PBMCs. Written as DNA, the CDR3 is TGTGCCAGCAGTTTGGCGGCTAGCCCCTACGAGCAGTACTTC. Residues: CASSLAASPYEQYF.